This T cell receptor (beta chain) comes out of a study of blood T cells in healthy people across ages. This CDR3 contains 13 residues. Germline V CDR1 and CDR2: SQVTM, ANQGSEA. The second PCR ran roughly 7 to 12 cycles with a sample-barcoded 5' primer and J-beta primers. A template-switch adaptor that had 12 random nucleotides put a tag on each cDNA molecule. TCRdb redid the calling of the 5' RACE reads with MiXCR, one entry per CDR3 protein. The sample lists about 930,000 distinct CDR3 sequences; about 28% were seen once. This clonotype was recorded a few times. The junction does not match germline at one end; this may be a read error. This sample also belongs to another study, concerning T cells of mothers and their children. From that paper: Donation was provided by three healthy Caucasian mothers along with their six children. The study obtained over 9.5 million TCR beta CDR3 reads per mother and around 2.7 million per child.

The clonotype comes from a woman between 40 and 50 years old in good health. The source material was blood. This chain joins TRBV29-1 and TRBJ2-7, with D perhaps given as TRBD1 or TRBD2 (7 bases each). For the CDR3, the DNA is TGCAGCGCCAGGGGGGGGAGCTCCTGCGAGCAGTACTTC. This sequence encodes CSARGGSSCEQYF.